These T cell receptor beta chains were read from a single sample in a study of T cells in narcolepsy. Assay used: immunoSEQ multiplex PCR; TCRdb lists only in-frame clones, some missing. The top ten hold 14% of the sample, which has some 15,000 clones, just under 75% seen once. Sequenced input: CD45RA- memory CD8+ T cells from PBMCs. Source of these receptors: a human donor with narcolepsy. Both conserved end residues are part of each CDR3. D genes are given only for firm matches. A clone size is listed for some rows: how often the clone was seen (once, few, many), or a class if it is expanded.

>TRBJ1-5|16|-|TRBV19|-
TGTGCCAGTAAGTCCCAGGGTACATTTAGCAATCAGCCCCAGCATTTT
CASKSQGTFSNQPQHF
>TRBJ2-7|20|few|TRBV5-5|TRBD2
TGTGCCAGCAGACCGGCCCCTGGACTAGCGGCGTTATCCTCCTCCTACGAGCAGTACTTC
CASRPAPGLAALSSSYEQYF
>TRBJ1-1|12|-|TRBV6-1|-
TGTGCCAGCAGTGTGGGCTGGGCTGAAGCTTTCTTT
CASSVGWAEAFF
>TRBJ2-1|15|-|TRBV7-3|TRBD2
TGTGCCAGCAGCCCAGCGGGGGGTTTGGGAAATGAGCAGTTCTTC
CASSPAGGLGNEQFF
>TRBJ1-1|14|-|TRBV28|TRBD1
TGTGCCAGCAGTCGACAGGGGGTTTACACTGAAGCTTTCTTT
CASSRQGVYTEAFF
>TRBJ2-7|13|-|TRBV13|-
TGTGCCAGCAGCCAACGGGGATCCTACGAGCAGTACTTC
CASSQRGSYEQYF
>TRBJ1-1|16|large|TRBV4-1|-
TGCGCCAGCAGCCACCGAAGGGACGAGGGGTTCACTGAAGCTTTCTTT
CASSHRRDEGFTEAFF
>TRBJ1-1|15|medium-sized|TRBV12-5|-
TGTGCTAGCCTCTCGGGCCAGCTAATGAACACTGAAGCTTTCTTT
CASLSGQLMNTEAFF
>TRBJ2-3|15|-|TRBV6-5|TRBD2
TGTGCCAGCAGTCCCTGGACTAGCGGGAGTTATACGCAGTATTTT
CASSPWTSGSYTQYF
>TRBJ1-5|17|-|TRBV27|-
TGTGCCAGCAGTTTATCATACAGGACCACGGGCAATCAGCCCCAGCATTTT
CASSLSYRTTGNQPQHF
>TRBJ1-2|12|-|TRBV27|-
TGTGCCAGCGGCAAGCAGGCGTATGGCTACACCTTC
CASGKQAYGYTF
>TRBJ2-7|12|-|TRBV10-3|-
TGTGCCATGGCGGACCCCTTCATAGGGCAGTACTTC
CAMADPFIGQYF
>TRBJ1-3|15|-|TRBV2|-
TGTGCCAGCAGTGAGGTGGGGGGTTCGGGAAACACCATATATTTT
CASSEVGGSGNTIYF
>TRBJ2-7|13|-|TRBV9|TRBD2
TGTGCCAGCAGCGACGGGGGGTCCTACGAGCAGTACTTC
CASSDGGSYEQYF
>TRBJ1-5|14|few|TRBV6-1|-
TGTGCCAGCAGTTCTGGGGGATACAATCAGCCCCAGCATTTT
CASSSGGYNQPQHF
>TRBJ1-6|13|few|TRBV27|-
TGTGCCAGCAGTCTTCAGGGGACATCACCCCTCCACTTT
CASSLQGTSPLHF
>TRBJ2-3|14|-|TRBV7-9|-
TGTGCCAGCAGCTTAGTTGCAAACACAGATACGCAGTATTTT
CASSLVANTDTQYF
>TRBJ2-7|14|once|TRBV29-1|TRBD1
TGCAGCGTTGAAGTCGGGACAGGGGCCTACGAGCAGTACTTC
CSVEVGTGAYEQYF
>TRBJ1-1|15|large|TRBV7-8|-
TGTGCCAGCAGCTTAGTACCTGGACCGAACACTGAAGCTTTCTTT
CASSLVPGPNTEAFF
>TRBJ2-5|15|few|TRBV27|-
TGTGCCAGCAGTCCTAGGGACGGCCAAGAGGAGACCCAGTACTTC
CASSPRDGQEETQYF
>TRBJ1-5|14|-|TRBV2|-
TGTGCCAGCAGGACCCGGGACACCCGACAGCCCCAGCATTTT
CASRTRDTRQPQHF
>TRBJ1-1|15|-|TRBV9|-
TGTGCCAGCAGCGTAGTCGGCAGATTGAACACTGAAGCTTTCTTT
CASSVVGRLNTEAFF
>TRBJ1-1|15|-|TRBV6-5|TRBD1
TGTGCCAGCAGAAACGGACAGGGTGCTTACACTGAAGCTTTCTTT
CASRNGQGAYTEAFF
>TRBJ2-1|13|-|TRBV7-8|TRBD1
TGTGCCAGCTCGACAGGGAGTAACAATGAGCAGTTCTTC
CASSTGSNNEQFF
>TRBJ2-1|14|few|TRBV9|-
TGTGCCAGCAGCCCGGGGAGCTCCTACAATGAGCAGTTCTTC
CASSPGSSYNEQFF
>TRBJ1-1|15|-|TRBV4-1|-
TGCGCCAGCAGCCAAGTTTTAGGGGTGAACACTGAAGCTTTCTTT
CASSQVLGVNTEAFF
>TRBJ2-7|11|-|TRBV7-9|-
TGTGCCAGCAGCTTAGGGGACGAGCAGTACTTC
CASSLGDEQYF
>TRBJ2-3|15|-|TRBV29-1|-
TGCAGCGTTGACGGAACCGGGGACCTCACAGATACGCAGTATTTT
CSVDGTGDLTDTQYF
>TRBJ1-2|14|few|TRBV5-4|-
TGTGCCAGCAGCCCCAGGGGCAGTAACTATGGCTACACCTTC
CASSPRGSNYGYTF
>TRBJ2-7|14|-|TRBV29-1|TRBD1
TGCAGCGGTACCGGGACAGACAGCTCCTACGAGCAGTACTTC
CSGTGTDSSYEQYF
>TRBJ1-2|16|few|TRBV7-9|TRBD1
TGTGCCAGCAGCTCGGGCGGGACAGGAATTAACTATGGCTACACCTTC
CASSSGGTGINYGYTF
>TRBJ2-7|15|few|TRBV5-8|-
TGTGCCAGCAGCTTTTCGACAGGGAGGACCTACGAGCAGTACTTC
CASSFSTGRTYEQYF
>TRBJ1-1|11|few|TRBV6-5|-
TGTGCCGTAAAGATGAACACTGAAGCTTTCTTT
CAVKMNTEAFF
>TRBJ2-7|15|once|TRBV15|TRBD1
TGTGCCACCAGCAGGGACAGGGGGCTAGCCTACGAGCAGTACTTC
CATSRDRGLAYEQYF
>TRBJ2-7|13|medium-sized|TRBV6-5|-
TGTGCCAGCAGACCGACTAGTCTAGGGGAGCAGTACTTC
CASRPTSLGEQYF
>TRBJ2-6|17|few|TRBV7-9|TRBD1
TGTGCCAGCAGCTTATTTGGACAGGGTTCCGGGGCCAACGTCCTGACTTTC
CASSLFGQGSGANVLTF
>TRBJ2-5|15|-|TRBV11-2|TRBD1
TGTGCCAGCAGCTTAGAGGACAGGGGGCAAGAGACCCAGTACTTC
CASSLEDRGQETQYF
>TRBJ1-1|14|-|TRBV6-5|TRBD1
TGTGCCAGCAGTTACCCCGTACAGGGGCCTGAAGCTTTCTTT
CASSYPVQGPEAFF
>TRBJ2-1|15|-|TRBV2|TRBD2
TGTGCCAGCAGTGAAAGACTAGCGGGGGTTAATGAGCAGTTCTTC
CASSERLAGVNEQFF
>TRBJ2-3|15|-|TRBV6-5|-
TGTGCCAGCAGTTACTCGGTCGGGGGCACAGATACGCAGTATTTT
CASSYSVGGTDTQYF
>TRBJ1-1|12|-|TRBV11-2|-
TGTGCCAGCAGCTTCGGGGACACTGAAGCTTTCTTT
CASSFGDTEAFF
>TRBJ1-1|14|-|TRBV28|-
TGTGCCAGCAGTTTATATTTGGGGAACACTGAAGCTTTCTTT
CASSLYLGNTEAFF
>TRBJ2-7|16|-|TRBV6-6|-
TGTGCCAGCAGTTACTCGGGCGGGGTATCTTCCTACGAGCAGTACTTC
CASSYSGGVSSYEQYF
>TRBJ1-2|14|-|TRBV5-6|TRBD1
TGTGCCAGCAGCACGGGACAGATTCTATATGGCTACACCTTC
CASSTGQILYGYTF
>TRBJ1-1|14|once|TRBV30|-
TGTGCCTGGAGTGAGGGCCACTTAGGCACTGAAGCTTTCTTT
CAWSEGHLGTEAFF
>TRBJ2-1|16|-|TRBV5-4|TRBD2
TGTGCCAGCAGCTTGGAGGCGACTAGCGGGACAAATGAGCAGTTCTTC
CASSLEATSGTNEQFF